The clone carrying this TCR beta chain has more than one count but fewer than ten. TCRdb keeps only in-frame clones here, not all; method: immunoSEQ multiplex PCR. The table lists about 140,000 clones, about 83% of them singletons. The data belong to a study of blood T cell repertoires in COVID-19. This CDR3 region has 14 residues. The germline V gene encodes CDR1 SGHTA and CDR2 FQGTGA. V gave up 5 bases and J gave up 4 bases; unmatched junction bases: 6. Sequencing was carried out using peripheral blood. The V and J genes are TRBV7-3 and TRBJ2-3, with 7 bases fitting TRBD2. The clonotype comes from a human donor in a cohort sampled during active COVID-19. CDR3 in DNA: TGTGCCAGCAGCCCGACTAGCTGGGCAGATACGCAGTATTTT. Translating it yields CASSPTSWADTQYF.